The 18 T cell receptor beta chains below were found in one sample sequenced in a study of blood T cell repertoires in COVID-19 (dated by TCRdb to about 2020). The library was built by means of the immunoSEQ multiplex PCR assay. The table was pulled from immuneACCESS by TCRdb, which kept in-frame rearrangements only. Such tables lose some clones; where checked, under half of the loss comes from unresolved V genes, and the rest has no known cause. Present in this sample are about 82,000 clones, more than 70% of which were seen just once. About a sixth of the sample is in the top ten clones. The sequencing input was peripheral blood. The receptors here all came from a woman aged 55 to 70 with acute or convalescent COVID-19.

To note about this clone: Other DNA sequences in the same sample also yield this CDR3. The chain carries TRBV5-1 and TRBJ2-7; 9 bases agree with TRBD2. Germline V gene lookup returns CDR1 SGHRS and CDR2 YFSETQ. This CDR3 spans 14 amino acids. V gave up 2 bases and J gave up 1 base; unmatched junction bases: 1. CDR3 protein: CASSLAGGSYEQYF. As DNA, the CDR3 is TGCGCCAGCAGCTTAGCGGGAGGATCCTACGAGCAGTACTTC.

The chain is built from TRBV5-1 and TRBJ2-1; weak D call: TRBD1 (5 bases). The germline V and J ends were trimmed by 6 bases and 9 bases, with 28 bases remaining between them. This CDR3 contains 17 residues. Germline V gene lookup returns CDR1 SGHRS and CDR2 YFSETQ. The CDR3 DNA follows: TGCGCCAGCATGACAGCTCCCACAATAATAATAACCACTGAGCAGTTCTTC. Residues: CASMTAPTIIITTEQFF.

This clone was seen just once. This chain connects TRBV9 to TRBJ1-2; D remains unclear. Trimming shortened V by 4 bases and J by 3 bases, and 10 bases separated the two germline ends. Germline CDR1 and CDR2: SGDLS and YYNGEE. CDR3 length: 13 residues. CDR3 bases: TGTGCCAGCAGCCCCGCCACTTACTATGGCTACACCTTC. Protein product: CASSPATYYGYTF.

The V and J genes are TRBV29-1 and TRBJ2-5; 14 bases map to TRBD2. In germline, CDR1 is SQVTM, CDR2 ANQGSEA. The V and J ends lost 3 bases and 7 bases, in that order; junction bases with no gene match: 10. The CDR3 loop spans 16 amino acids. The CDR3 DNA follows: TGCAGCGTTGAGACTAGCGGGGGGGCGGGCCTCGGGACCCAGTACTTC. Its protein product is CSVETSGGAGLGTQYF.

The genes are TRBV30 and TRBJ2-7; D is uncertain. The CDR3 consists of 13 residues. Per the germline V gene, CDR1 is GTSNPN and CDR2 is SVGIG (reference sequence). Deletions cut 0 bases from V and 2 bases from J, with 8 bases between. This chain's CDR3 is CAWSVSPTYEQYF. The CDR3, as DNA: TGTGCCTGGAGTGTATCCCCTACCTACGAGCAGTACTTC.

The CDR3 coding sequence is TGTGCCAGCAGCCCCTGGGGGACTAGGGTCGCTGAAGCTTTCTTT. It codes for CASSPWGTRVAEAFF. The rearrangement joins TRBV9 to TRBJ1-1; weak D call: TRBD1 (5 bases). The CDR3 length is 15 residues. CDR1 and CDR2 from the germline V gene are SGDLS and YYNGEE. The V and J ends lost 4 bases and 6 bases respectively, with 19 bases between them.

The chain is built from TRBV24-1 and TRBJ1-5, with TRBD1 as a possible D gene (5 bases). The CDR3 covers 15 residues. Germline V gene data show CDR1 as KGHDR and CDR2 as SFDVKD. V lost 5 bases, J lost 2 bases, and 12 bases lay in between. CDR3 nucleotides: TGTGCCACCAGTGGGAGGGGTCCGGGCAATCAGCCCCAGCATTTT. Protein sequence: CATSGRGPGNQPQHF.

The chain has TRBV19 and TRBJ1-3; no firm D call. Germline values: CDR1 LNHDA, CDR2 SQIVND (reference sequence). This CDR3 region has 16 residues. The ends were cut back, 11 bases at V and 0 bases at J, with 20 bases in the middle. The CDR3 protein is CALGVAEGRSGNTIYF. CDR3 DNA sequence: TGTGCCCTGGGAGTAGCGGAGGGCCGCTCTGGAAACACCATATATTTT.

The chain is built from TRBV30 and TRBJ1-2; D ambiguous. Germline loops: CDR1 GTSNPN, CDR2 SVGIG (reference sequence). CDR3 length: 15 amino acids. V was shortened by 4 bases and J by 4 bases, with 19 bases between the two germline ends. CDR3 sequence reads: CAWIPRSGLSYGYTF. In DNA, the CDR3 is TGTGCCTGGATCCCAAGATCTGGACTTAGCTATGGCTACACCTTC.

This clone was counted only a few times. This chain links TRBV27 with TRBJ2-1; 11 nucleotides agree with TRBD1. Germline CDR1 and CDR2: MNHEY and SMNVEV (reference sequence). Losses at the gene ends were 6 bases for V and 3 bases for J; bases not matched to a gene: 4. This CDR3 spans 15 amino acids. CDR3 nucleotides: TGTGCCAGCAGAGTGGACAGGGGGCTCTACAATGAGCAGTTCTTC. Translation gives CASRVDRGLYNEQFF.

This chain links TRBV7-2 with TRBJ2-2; D may be TRBD2 (5 bases). This CDR3 has 15 amino acids. Germline V gene data show CDR1 as SGHTA and CDR2 as FQGNSA. The V gene lost 0 bases and the J gene lost 1 base, with 6 bases spanning the gap. The DNA of the CDR3 is TGTGCCAGCAGCTTAGCCGGAGGGAACACCGGGGAGCTGTTTTTT. It codes for CASSLAGGNTGELFF.

The J gene is TRBJ1-6, the V gene TRBV5-1; 7 bases line up with TRBD1. The V gene end was trimmed by 0 bases and the J gene end by 10 bases; junction bases not matched to a gene: 7. The germline V gene has CDR1 SGHRS and CDR2 YFSETQ. CDR3 length: 15 residues. The CDR3 loop reads CASSLGDRVESPLHF. DNA for the CDR3: TGCGCCAGCAGCTTGGGTGACAGGGTTGAGTCACCCCTCCACTTT.

This clone showed up just once. The chain has TRBV5-4 and TRBJ1-4, with 7 bases identical to TRBD1. This CDR3 has 14 amino acids. CDR1 and CDR2 (germline): SGHNT, YYREEE (reference sequence). Trimming removed 5 bases from V and 6 bases from J; junction bases left unmatched: 7. CDR3: CASRPTGSDEKLFF. The DNA of the CDR3 is TGTGCCAGCAGACCGACAGGGTCGGATGAAAAACTGTTTTTT.

CDR3 region: CASSSTGYNGYTF. In DNA form, the CDR3 reads TGTGCCAGCAGCTCAACAGGGTATAACGGCTACACCTTC. This chain uses TRBV5-5 with TRBJ1-2; a weak D match, TRBD1 (6 bases). The CDR3 extends over 13 amino acids. V lost 3 bases to trimming and J lost 8 bases, with 14 bases between them. Germline lookup yields CDR1 SGHKS and CDR2 YYEKEE (reference sequence).

The table lists this clone with a few counts. The DNA is omitted, as the CDR3 cannot be located on it reliably, and the CDR3 follows TCRdb's listing. The genes are TRBV19 and TRBJ1-1. The CDR3 contains 15 residues when both ends are counted. The germline V gene encodes CDR1 LNHDA and CDR2 SQIVND (reference sequence). The CDR3 reads CASSIYSSSGTEAFF.

This chain links TRBV5-4 with TRBJ2-7; TRBD2 matches at 7 bases. Germline V gives CDR1 SGHNT, CDR2 YYREEE (reference sequence). The CDR3 totals 14 residues. The V gene end was trimmed by 2 bases and the J gene end by 6 bases; junction bases not matched to a gene: 8. CDR3 loop: CASSFAAGKGEQYF. The CDR3, as DNA: TGTGCCAGCAGCTTTGCAGCGGGAAAGGGCGAGCAGTACTTC.

The rearrangement joins TRBV14 to TRBJ1-5; no reliable D call. CDR1 SGHDN and CDR2 FVKESK come from the germline V gene. CDR3 length: 13 residues. Trimming left V 0 bases short and J 7 bases short, with 7 bases between. The CDR3 spells CASSQDRIQPQHF. The CDR3 DNA sequence: TGTGCCAGCAGCCAAGATAGAATACAGCCCCAGCATTTT.

The rearrangement joins TRBV5-5 to TRBJ2-7; 9 nucleotides line up with TRBD2. Germline-derived CDR1 and CDR2 are SGHKS and YYEKEE (reference sequence). The CDR3 spans 15 residues. Trimming took 3 bases from V and 2 from J; bases not matched to a gene: 6. The CDR3 loop reads CASSSTSGLAYEQYF. CDR3 DNA: TGTGCCAGCAGCTCAACTAGCGGGTTGGCCTACGAGCAGTACTTC. The whole variable domain, remainder taken from reference TRBV5-5 and TRBJ2-7, is DAGVTQSPTHLIKTRGQQVTLRCSPISGHKSVSWYQQVLGQGPQFIFQYYEKEERGRGNFPDRFSARQFPNYSSELNVNALLLGDSALYLCASSSTSGLAYEQYFGPGTRLTVT.